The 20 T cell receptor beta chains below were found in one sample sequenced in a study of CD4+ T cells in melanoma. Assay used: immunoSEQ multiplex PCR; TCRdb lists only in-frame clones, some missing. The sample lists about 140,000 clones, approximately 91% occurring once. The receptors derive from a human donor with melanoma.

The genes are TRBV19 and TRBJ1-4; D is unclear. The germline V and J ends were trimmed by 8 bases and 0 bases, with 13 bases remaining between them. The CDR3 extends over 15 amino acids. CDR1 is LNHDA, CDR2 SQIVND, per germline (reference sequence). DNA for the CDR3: TGTGCCAGTGGTAGGACCGATGCAACTAATGAAAAACTGTTTTTT. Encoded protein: CASGRTDATNEKLFF.

In DNA form, the CDR3 reads TGCGCCAGCAGCTTGGACAGGGGTTACGAGCAGTACTTC. Protein product: CASSLDRGYEQYF. This chain joins TRBV5-1 and TRBJ2-7; 7 nucleotides agree with TRBD1. Germline trimming cut 0 bases from V and 4 bases from J; bases unmatched to any gene: 1. The CDR3 loop spans 13 amino acids. Per germline, CDR1 SGHRS and CDR2 YFSETQ.

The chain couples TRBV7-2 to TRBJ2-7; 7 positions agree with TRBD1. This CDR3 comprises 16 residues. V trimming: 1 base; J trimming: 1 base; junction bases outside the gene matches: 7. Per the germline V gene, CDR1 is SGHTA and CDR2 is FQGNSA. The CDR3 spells CASSLGLGTASYEQYF. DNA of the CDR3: TGTGCCAGCAGCTTAGGGCTCGGGACAGCTTCCTACGAGCAGTACTTC.

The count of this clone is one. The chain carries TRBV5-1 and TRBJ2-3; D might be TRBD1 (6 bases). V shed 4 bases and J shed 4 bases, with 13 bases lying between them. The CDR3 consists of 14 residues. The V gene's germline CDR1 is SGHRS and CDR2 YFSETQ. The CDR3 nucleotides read TGCGCCAGCAGCACCGGACAGCCCTCAGATACGCAGTATTTT. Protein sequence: CASSTGQPSDTQYF.

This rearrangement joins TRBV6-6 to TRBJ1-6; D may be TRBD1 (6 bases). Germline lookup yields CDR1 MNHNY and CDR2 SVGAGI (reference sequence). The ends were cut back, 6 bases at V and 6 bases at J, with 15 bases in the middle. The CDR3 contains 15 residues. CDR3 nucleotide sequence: TGTGCCAGCAGACCGCCAACAGGGATTAATTCACCCCTCCACTTT. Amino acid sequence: CASRPPTGINSPLHF.

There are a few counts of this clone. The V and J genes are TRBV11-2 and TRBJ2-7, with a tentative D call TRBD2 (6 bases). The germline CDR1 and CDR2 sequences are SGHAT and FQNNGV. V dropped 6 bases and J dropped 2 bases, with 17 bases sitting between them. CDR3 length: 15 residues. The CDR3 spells CASRPGVGLTYEQYF. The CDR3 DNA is TGTGCCAGCAGACCGGGAGTGGGGTTGACCTACGAGCAGTACTTC.

The CDR3 nucleotides are TGTGCCAGCAGTGGGGGACTAGCGGGGGTCAATGAGCAGTTCTTC. Its protein product is CASSGGLAGVNEQFF. The chain combines TRBV2 with TRBJ2-1; 14 bases are shared with TRBD2. The ends lost 4 bases at V and 6 bases at J; junction bases unmatched: 2. The CDR3 covers 15 residues. From germline, CDR1 is SNHLY and CDR2 FYNNEI.

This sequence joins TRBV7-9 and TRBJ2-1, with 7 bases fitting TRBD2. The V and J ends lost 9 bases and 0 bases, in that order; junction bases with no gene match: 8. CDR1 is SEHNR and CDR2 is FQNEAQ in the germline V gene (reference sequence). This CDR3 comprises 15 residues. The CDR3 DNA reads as TGTGCCAGTTCTAGCGGCGCAAGCTCCTACAATGAGCAGTTCTTC. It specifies CASSSGASSYNEQFF.

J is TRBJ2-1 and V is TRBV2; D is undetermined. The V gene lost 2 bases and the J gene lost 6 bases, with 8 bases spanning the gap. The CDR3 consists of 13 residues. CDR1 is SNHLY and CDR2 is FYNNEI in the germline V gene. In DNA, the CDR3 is TGTGCCAGCAGTGAAATGGAGTCCAATGAGCAGTTCTTC. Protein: CASSEMESNEQFF.

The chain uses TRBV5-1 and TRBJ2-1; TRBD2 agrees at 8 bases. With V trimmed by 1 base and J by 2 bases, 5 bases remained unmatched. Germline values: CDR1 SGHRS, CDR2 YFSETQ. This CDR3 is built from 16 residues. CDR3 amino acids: CASSLKIAGPYNEQFF. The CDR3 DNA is TGCGCCAGCAGCTTGAAAATAGCGGGACCCTACAATGAGCAGTTCTTC.

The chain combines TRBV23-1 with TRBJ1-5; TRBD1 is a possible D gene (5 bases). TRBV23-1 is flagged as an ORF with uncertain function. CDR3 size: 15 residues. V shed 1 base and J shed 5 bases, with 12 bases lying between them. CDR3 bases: TGCGCCAGCAGTCAATTCACAGGTCCGGATCAGCCCCAGCATTTT. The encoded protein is CASSQFTGPDQPQHF.

The CDR3 loop is CASRGQGVNYGYTF. In DNA form, the CDR3 reads TGTGCCAGCAGAGGACAGGGGGTAAACTATGGCTACACCTTC. The rearrangement uses TRBV6-1 and TRBJ1-2; 10 bases match TRBD1. Germline CDR1 MNHNS, CDR2 SASEGT. The CDR3 sequence is 14 residues long. The J segment lost 2 bases and the V segment lost 6 bases, leaving 3 bases of the junction unmatched.

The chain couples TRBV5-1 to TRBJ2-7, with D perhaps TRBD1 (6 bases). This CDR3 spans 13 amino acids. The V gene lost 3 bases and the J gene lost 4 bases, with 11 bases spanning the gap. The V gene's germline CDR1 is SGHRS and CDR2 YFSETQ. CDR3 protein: CASSYDRLYEQYF. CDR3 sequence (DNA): TGCGCCAGCAGCTACGACAGGCTATACGAGCAGTACTTC.

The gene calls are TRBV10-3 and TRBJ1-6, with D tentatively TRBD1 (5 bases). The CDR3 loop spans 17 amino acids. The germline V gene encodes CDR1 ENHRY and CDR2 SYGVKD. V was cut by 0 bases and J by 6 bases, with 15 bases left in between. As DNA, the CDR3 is TGTGCCATCAGTGAGTCGAGGGTGGGACCCCTTAATTCACCCCTCCACTTT. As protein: CAISESRVGPLNSPLHF.

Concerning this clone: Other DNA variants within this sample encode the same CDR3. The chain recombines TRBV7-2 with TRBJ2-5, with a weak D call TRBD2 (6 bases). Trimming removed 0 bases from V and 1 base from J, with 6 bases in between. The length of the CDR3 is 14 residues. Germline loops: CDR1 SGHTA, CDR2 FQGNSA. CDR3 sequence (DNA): TGTGCCAGCAGCTTAGCGGGGGGCCAAGAGACCCAGTACTTC. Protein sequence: CASSLAGGQETQYF.

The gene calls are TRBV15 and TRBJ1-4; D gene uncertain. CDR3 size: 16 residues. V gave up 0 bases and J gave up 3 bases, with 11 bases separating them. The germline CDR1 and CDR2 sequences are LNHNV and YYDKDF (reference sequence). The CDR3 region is CATSREIPGANEKLFF. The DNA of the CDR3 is TGTGCCACCAGCAGAGAGATTCCCGGGGCTAATGAAAAACTGTTTTTT.

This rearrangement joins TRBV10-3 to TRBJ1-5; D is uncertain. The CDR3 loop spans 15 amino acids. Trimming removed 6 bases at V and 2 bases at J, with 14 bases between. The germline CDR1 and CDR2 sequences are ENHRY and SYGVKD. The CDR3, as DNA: TGTGCCATCAGGGAAAGGGTCGGAGGCAATCAGCCCCAGCATTTT. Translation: CAIRERVGGNQPQHF.

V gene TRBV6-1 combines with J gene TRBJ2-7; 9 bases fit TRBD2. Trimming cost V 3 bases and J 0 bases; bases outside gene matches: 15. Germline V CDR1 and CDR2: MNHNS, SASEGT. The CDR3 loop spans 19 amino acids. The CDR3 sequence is CASSDGSGGTILSSYEQYF. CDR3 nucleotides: TGTGCCAGCAGTGATGGCAGCGGGGGGACTATCCTAAGCTCCTACGAGCAGTACTTC.

The CDR3 protein is CASTVPGPAAEAFF. DNA for the CDR3: TGTGCCAGCACCGTCCCGGGGCCGGCCGCTGAAGCTTTCTTT. This chain connects TRBV6-5 to TRBJ1-1; possibly TRBD1 for D (5 bases). Germline values: CDR1 MNHEY, CDR2 SVGAGI. Trimming removed 7 bases at V and 6 bases at J, with 18 bases between. The CDR3 is 14 residues long.

The CDR3: CAWSVNMGYSPLHF. The DNA for the CDR3 is TGTGCCTGGAGTGTAAACATGGGGTATTCACCCCTCCACTTT. The chain carries TRBV30 and TRBJ1-6; D call uncertain. The CDR3 contains 14 residues. Germline CDR1 is GTSNPN and CDR2 is SVGIG (reference sequence). V was pared by 0 bases and J by 8 bases, with 11 bases between.